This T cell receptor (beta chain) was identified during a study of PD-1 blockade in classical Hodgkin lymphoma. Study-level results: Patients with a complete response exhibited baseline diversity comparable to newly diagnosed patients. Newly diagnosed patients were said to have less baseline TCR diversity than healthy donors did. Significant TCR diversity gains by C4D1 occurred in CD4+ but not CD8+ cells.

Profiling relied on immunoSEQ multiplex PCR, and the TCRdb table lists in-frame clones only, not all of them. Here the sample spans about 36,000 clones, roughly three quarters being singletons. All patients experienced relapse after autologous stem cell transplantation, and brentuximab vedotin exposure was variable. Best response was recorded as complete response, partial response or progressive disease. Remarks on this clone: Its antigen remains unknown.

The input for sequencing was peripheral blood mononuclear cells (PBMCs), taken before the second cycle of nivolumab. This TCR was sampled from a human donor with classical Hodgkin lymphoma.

The CDR3 sequence: CASSLYASGGGETQYF. CDR3 nucleotides: TGTGCCAGCAGCTTATATGCTAGCGGGGGTGGAGAGACCCAGTACTTC. This rearrangement joins TRBV7-3 to TRBJ2-5; 10 nucleotides line up with TRBD2. The CDR3 is 16 amino acids. V lost 2 bases, J lost 4 bases, and 7 bases stayed unmatched. Germline values: CDR1 SGHTA, CDR2 FQGTGA.